The source of this T cell receptor beta chain is a study of CD4 T cells in relation to SARS-CoV-2 and coronaviruses. For this clone: What it recognizes is unknown.

The method was immunoSEQ multiplex PCR; TCRdb's version includes in-frame clones alone and lacks a portion of them. In the table there are under 15,000 clones, 69% of which are singletons. V was pared by 6 bases and J by 3 bases, with 11 bases of the junction left unmatched. The length of the CDR3 is 15 residues. Germline V gene lookup returns CDR1 LNHDA and CDR2 SQIVND (reference sequence). CD4+ T cells from unexposed donors were obtained before the COVID-19 pandemic (2011-2018). Isolation of CD4+ T cells took place after less than 13 days in culture. The sequence was obtained from a human donor in good health. The sample comprised CD4+ T cells from PBMCs, cultured in vitro. This chain joins TRBV19 and TRBJ2-7; 7 nucleotides align to TRBD2. The CDR3 bases are TGTGCCAGTAGCCCAACGTGGGAGGGAGGCTACGAGCAGTACTTC. Protein sequence: CASSPTWEGGYEQYF.